This T cell receptor (beta chain) comes out of a study of cytomegalovirus exposure and HLA in healthy donors. Findings and caveats of the study: By a later analysis, the bulk of CMV-associated TCR beta chains appeared HLA-restricted. The classifier, whose performance was assessed in both the original and validation cohorts, reportedly diagnosed cytomegalovirus status with high specificity and sensitivity. Researchers catalogued roughly 150 TCR beta chains as cytomegalovirus-associated. Productive rates of about 90% or about 30% were seen for most TCR beta V segments in an earlier analysis.

Note on this clone: The antigen is not known.

V was clipped by 2 bases and J by 0 bases, with 8 bases between them. This CDR3 comprises 15 residues. Germline CDR1 reads MNHNS; CDR2 reads SASEGT. PCR was performed using 60 Vbeta and 13 Jbeta primers. Assay: immunoSEQ multiplex PCR; the TCRdb copy retains only in-frame clones and omits some. The data show some 130,000 clones, 80% seen once. The receptor was derived from a man in his forties in good health and CMV-seronegative. The chain joins TRBV6-1 to TRBJ1-5; weak D call: TRBD1 (5 bases). The specimen sequenced was PBMCs. Here the CDR3 reads CASSERGYSNQPQHF. CDR3 nucleotide sequence: TGTGCCAGCAGTGAAAGGGGATATAGCAATCAGCCCCAGCATTTT.